Reported below is one T cell receptor beta chain. Its antigen is unidentified. CDR3 length: 14 residues. With 3 bases clipped from V and 4 bases from J, the junction kept 6 bases outside the gene matches. Germline CDR1 is SGDLS and CDR2 is YYNGEE. The data belong to a study of T cell responses to AZD1222 COVID-19 vaccine. Study-level points and caveats: The number of AZD1222 recipients seropositive at baseline was only 6 or 7.

Some clones are missing from TCRdb's copy, which holds only in-frame ones; the method was immunoSEQ multiplex PCR. The repertoire holds about 85,000 clones, almost 90% seen once, with about 9.3% in the top ten. This sample comprised peripheral blood, obtained on day 0 of MenACWY control vaccination. The chain joins TRBV9 to TRBJ1-2; 7 nucleotides agree with TRBD1. The clonotype originates from an adult in good health. DNA of the CDR3: TGTGCCAGCAGCGGACGGGACAGCTTCTATGGCTACACCTTC. The encoded protein is CASSGRDSFYGYTF.